What follows are 9 T cell receptor beta chains derived from one specimen sequenced in a study of T cells in Graves' hyperthyroidism and ophthalmopathy. Researchers amplified the TCR beta CDR3 regions from RNA transcripts. A set of HTBI primers served as the primers for a first-round RT-PCR of the TCR CDR3. TCRdb passed the multiplex PCR reads through MiXCR, listing each CDR3 protein once. The sample shows under 750,000 distinct CDR3 sequences, approximately 18% of them seen only once. The specimen sequenced was blood. All receptors come from a woman between 50 and 59 years old with Graves' hyperthyroidism that later progressed to Graves' ophthalmopathy.

This clonotype came up a few times. CDR3 DNA: TGTGCCAGCAGCCGTCAATCTGATATGCGGGCTTTCTTT. Translation gives CASSRQSDMRAFF. This chain joins TRBV11-2 and TRBJ1-1; D unresolved. The length of the CDR3 is 13 residues. With 5 bases removed from V and 11 bases from J, the gap between germline ends came to 18 bases. Germline lookup yields CDR1 SGHAT and CDR2 FQNNGV.

The CDR3 spells CASSQLIAGGIQYF. As DNA, the CDR3 is TGCGCCAGCAGCCAACTAATAGCGGGGGGGATTCAGTACTTC. This sequence joins TRBV4-1 and TRBJ2-4; 11 bases are a match to TRBD2. The germline V gene has CDR1 MGHRA and CDR2 YSYEKL. The CDR3 totals 14 residues. The ends lost 2 bases at V and 10 bases at J; junction bases unmatched: 4.

The table lists this clonotype with a few counts. The genes are TRBV6-1 and TRBJ1-3; 8 bases align to TRBD1. The CDR3 totals 16 residues. The germline V gene has CDR1 MNHNS and CDR2 SASEGT. With 5 bases clipped from V and 4 bases from J, the junction kept 10 bases outside the gene matches. Here the CDR3 reads CASSLGRGRLGNTIYF. CDR3 coding DNA: TGTGCCAGCAGTTTGGGCAGGGGGCGCTTGGGAAACACCATATATTTT.

This clonotype has a count of ten or more. The gene calls are TRBV2 and TRBJ1-5, with D possibly matching TRBD1 (5 bases). Germline CDR1 reads SNHLY; CDR2 reads FYNNEI. The CDR3 is 14 amino acids. Between the trimmed V and J ends, which lost 4 bases and 5 bases, there was a span of 12 bases. The CDR3 DNA follows: TGTGCCAGCAGTGGTGGTCAGGGATATCAGCCCCAGCATTTT. Its protein is CASSGGQGYQPQHF.

The chain uses TRBV7-9 and TRBJ2-5, with D possibly being TRBD2 (7 bases). Trimming stripped 5 bases from V and 7 bases from J, with 26 bases between. The CDR3 runs to 17 residues. Germline V gene data show CDR1 as SEHNR and CDR2 as FQNEAQ (reference sequence). CDR3 loop: CASSTGRTATYPGTQYF. Here the CDR3 DNA reads TGTGCCAGCAGCACCGGGAGGACAGCTACTTATCCGGGGACCCAGTACTTC.

There are many counts of this clonotype. V is TRBV7-8 and J is TRBJ1-2; D might be TRBD1 (6 bases). There are 16 residues in the CDR3. Germline V lookup: CDR1 SGHVS, CDR2 FQNEAQ. The V end was cut by 2 bases, the J end by 1 base, with 14 bases between. CDR3 in DNA: TGTGCCAGCAGCTTACAGGGGATAGATTTTAACTATGGCTACACCTTC. Its protein product is CASSLQGIDFNYGYTF.

This clonotype was recorded at least ten times. The chain joins TRBV6-1 to TRBJ2-1, with D possibly matching TRBD2 (6 bases). The CDR3 contains 14 residues. Trimming pared 7 bases from V and 2 bases from J, leaving 12 bases between. Germline CDR1 reads MNHNS; CDR2 reads SASEGT. CDR3 DNA sequence: TGTGCCAGCATGGCGGGGCCCCCCTACAATGAGCAGTTCTTC. Its translation is CASMAGPPYNEQFF.

The CDR3 loop reads CASSQAVTTYGYTF. DNA of the CDR3: TGCGCCAGCAGCCAAGCGGTCACGACCTATGGCTACACCTTC. The V and J genes are TRBV4-1 and TRBJ1-2, with no clear D. This CDR3 is 14 amino acids long. From germline, CDR1 is MGHRA and CDR2 YSYEKL. Trimming pared 1 base from V and 4 bases from J, leaving 10 bases between.

With respect to this clonotype: The junction departs from germline at one end; a sequencing error may be responsible. The chain employs TRBV11-2 and TRBJ2-3; 12 nucleotides match TRBD2. The CDR3 contains 15 residues. Germline V gives CDR1 SGHAT, CDR2 FQNNGV. The CDR3 spells CASSQTSGGADAQYF. The CDR3 DNA sequence: TGTGCCAGCAGCCAGACTAGCGGGGGTGCAGATGCGCAGTATTTT.